The 30 T cell receptor beta chains reported below all come from one sample, sequenced in a study of post-analysis software for immune sequencing data. Study findings and constraints: Controls had lower frequencies than patients of 4 or 5 TRBV segments, which included TRBV5-6, TRBV5-1 and TRBV20-1.

The authors incorporated unique molecular identifiers into the TCR beta cDNA libraries. TCRdb itself ran the PCR reads through MiXCR, one entry per CDR3 protein. The sample holds around 200,000 distinct CDR3 sequences; 29% are singletons and the top ten take roughly 3.4%. Their cognate antigens are unknown. Source material: blood. The source is a girl aged 2-17 years with multiple sclerosis.

Ten or more counts support this clonotype. The V gene is TRBV27, the J gene TRBJ2-1, with TRBD2 matching over 7 bases. Germline V lookup: CDR1 MNHEY, CDR2 SMNVEV (reference sequence). With 6 bases clipped from V and 4 bases from J, the junction kept 6 bases outside the gene matches. This CDR3 has 14 amino acids. This CDR3 is CASRRLADYNEQFF. The CDR3 coding sequence is TGTGCCAGCAGGCGTCTAGCGGATTACAATGAGCAGTTCTTC.

This clonotype has at least ten counts. The genes are TRBV29-1 and TRBJ1-2; D gene unclear. Germline assignment: CDR1 SQVTM and CDR2 ANQGSEA. Trimming left V 7 bases short and J 2 bases short, with 8 bases between. The CDR3 covers 11 residues. The CDR3 sequence: CSGRENYGYTF. In DNA form, the CDR3 reads TGCAGCGGACGAGAAAACTATGGCTACACCTTC.

As for this clonotype: A much larger clone is a single base away; this may be a read error. The chain's CDR3 is CASRDRVSIGYTF. The CDR3, as DNA: TGTGCCAGCAGGGACAGAGTAAGTATAGGCTACACCTTC. V gene TRBV2 combines with J gene TRBJ1-2; tentative D call: TRBD1 (6 bases). This CDR3 has 13 residues. Germline values: CDR1 SNHLY, CDR2 FYNNEI. V gave up 6 bases and J gave up 8 bases, with 16 bases separating them.

This clonotype was seen many times. The chain uses TRBV5-1 and TRBJ2-3; D may be TRBD1 or TRBD2 (6 bases each). Per the germline V gene, CDR1 is SGHRS and CDR2 is YFSETQ. The CDR3 totals 14 residues. V was pared by 7 bases and J by 0 bases, with 12 bases between. The CDR3 nucleotides are TGCGCCAGCTCTGGGGGGCGTAGCACAGATACGCAGTATTTT. Translation: CASSGGRSTDTQYF.

On this clonotype: Since a much larger clone is just one base distant, this may be a read error. This chain connects TRBV15 to TRBJ2-4; D might be TRBD2 (6 bases). The CDR3 runs to 11 residues. CDR1 and CDR2 from the germline V gene are LNHNV and YYDKDF (reference sequence). The germline V and J ends were trimmed by 10 bases and 8 bases, with 12 bases remaining between them. Here the CDR3 reads CAIGGYDIQYF. The CDR3 DNA sequence: TGTGCCATCGGGGGATATGACATTCAGTACTTC.

Turning to this clonotype: The junction and the germline gene differ at one end; a read error may be behind it. The chain links TRBV28 to TRBJ2-1, with TRBD2 matching 9 bases. The CDR3 loop spans 15 amino acids. In germline, CDR1 is MDHEN, CDR2 SYDVKM. CDR3 in amino acids: CTSSFLAGRFLEQFF. CDR3 coding DNA: TGTACCAGCAGTTTCCTAGCGGGAAGGTTCCTTGAGCAGTTCTTC.

The genes are TRBV5-4 and TRBJ1-5, with a tentative D call TRBD1 (6 bases). Germline V lookup: CDR1 SGHNT, CDR2 YYREEE (reference sequence). V lost 4 bases, J lost 6 bases, and 17 bases lay in between. The CDR3 spans 15 residues. Here the CDR3 DNA reads TGTGCCAGCAGCGCAGGGGTCGGTGAGTGTCAGCCCCAGCATTTT. This sequence encodes CASSAGVGECQPQHF.

This clonotype came up many times. The rearrangement links TRBV4-1 to TRBJ2-1; 11 bases agree with TRBD2. The trim removed 0 bases at V and 6 bases at J, leaving 4 bases unmatched. The germline gives CDR1 MGHRA, CDR2 YSYEKL. The CDR3 runs to 16 residues. The CDR3 DNA is TGCGCCAGCAGCCAAGATAGTAGCGGGGGGGCCAATGAGCAGTTCTTC. Its protein is CASSQDSSGGANEQFF.

In its sample, this clonotype was seen many times. This chain links TRBV6-5 with TRBJ2-5, with D possibly matching TRBD2 (6 bases). The CDR3 sequence is 15 residues long. Germline V gene data show CDR1 as MNHEY and CDR2 as SVGAGI. The V end was cut by 2 bases, the J end by 5 bases, with 15 bases between. As DNA, the CDR3 is TGTGCCAGCAGTTACGTGGCGGGGAGAAGGGAGACCCAGTACTTC. Translating it yields CASSYVAGRRETQYF.

In this sample, this clonotype turned up many times. The chain recombines TRBV10-1 with TRBJ2-1; D is ambiguous. V was trimmed by 8 bases and J by 6 bases, leaving 14 bases between them. CDR1 is WNHNN and CDR2 is SYGVQD in the germline V gene (reference sequence). The CDR3 has 13 amino acids. DNA for the CDR3: TGCGCCAGCGGTAGTCATGGGGTCAATGAGCAGTTCTTC. Translation: CASGSHGVNEQFF.

The rearrangement links TRBV2 to TRBJ2-1, with TRBD1 matching over 10 bases. V lost 11 bases, J lost 9 bases, and 10 bases stayed unmatched. Per the germline V gene, CDR1 is SNHLY and CDR2 is FYNNEI. This CDR3 comprises 13 residues. The CDR3 DNA sequence: TGTGCCCTAGACAGGGGGCCTCTGCCTGAGCAGTTCTTC. Its translation is CALDRGPLPEQFF.

The V call is TRBV15, the J call TRBJ2-5, with 11 bases fitting TRBD2. The DNA end is a closer match to TRBJ2-7, so the J assignment may be wrong. This CDR3 is 14 amino acids long. Germline V gives CDR1 LNHNV, CDR2 YYDKDF (reference sequence). As DNA, the CDR3 is TGTGCCACCAGCATACCCGGGACTAGCGGCGAGCAGTACTTC. It encodes CATSIPGTSGEQYF.

The chain has TRBV7-2 and TRBJ2-7; 9 bases align to TRBD1. CDR1 is SGHTA, CDR2 FQGNSA, per germline. The CDR3 length is 14 residues. Trimming took 1 base from V and 8 from J; bases not matched to a gene: 6. This CDR3 reads CASSLEYGQGKQYF. The DNA of the CDR3 is TGTGCCAGCAGCTTAGAGTATGGACAGGGGAAGCAGTACTTC. The complete variable domain, with remaining parts taken from reference TRBV7-2 and TRBJ2-7, reads GAGVSQSPSNKVTEKGKDVELRCDPISGHTALYWYRQSLGQGLEFLIYFQGNSAPDKSGLPSDRFSAERTGGSVSTLTIQRTQQEDSAVYLCASSLEYGQGKQYFGPGTRLTVT.

This clonotype was detected only a few times. The chain recombines TRBV5-1 with TRBJ1-4; no firm D call. The CDR3 spans 14 residues. Trimming shortened V by 4 bases and J by 4 bases, and 11 bases separated the two germline ends. Germline CDR1 reads SGHRS; CDR2 reads YFSETQ. The chain's CDR3 is CASSRSGYNEKLFF. In DNA form, the CDR3 reads TGCGCCAGCAGCCGGAGCGGGTATAATGAAAAACTGTTTTTT.

Details on this clonotype: A much larger clone sits a single nucleotide away, making a read error possible. This CDR3 is CASGAGTGNYEQYF. CDR3 DNA sequence: TGTGCCAGCGGAGCCGGGACAGGGAACTACGAGCAGTACTTC. The chain uses TRBV6-5 and TRBJ2-7, with 9 bases fitting TRBD1. J gave up 3 bases and V 8 bases, and 8 bases lay outside the gene matches. The CDR3 covers 14 residues. CDR1 and CDR2 from the germline V gene are MNHEY and SVGAGI.

This clonotype was seen at least ten times. The V call is TRBV20-1, the J call TRBJ2-1, with D tentatively TRBD1 or TRBD2 (6 bases each). V was trimmed by 3 bases and J by 4 bases, leaving 13 bases between them. Germline V gene lookup returns CDR1 DFQATT and CDR2 SNEGSKA (reference sequence). The CDR3 totals 14 residues. CDR3 region: CSASGGTLYNEQFF. The CDR3 region has the DNA TGCAGTGCTAGTGGGGGGACACTATACAATGAGCAGTTCTTC.

The rearrangement links TRBV5-1 to TRBJ2-5; 8 positions agree with TRBD1. This CDR3 is 15 amino acids long. V was pared by 3 bases and J by 2 bases, with 6 bases of the junction left unmatched. Germline CDR1 is SGHRS and CDR2 is YFSETQ. The CDR3 loop reads CASSSGQGSQETQYF. In nucleotides, the CDR3 is TGCGCCAGCAGCTCCGGACAGGGATCACAAGAGACCCAGTACTTC. The full variable domain, its missing parts supplied by reference TRBV5-1 and TRBJ2-5, is KAGVTQTPRYLIKTRGQQVTLSCSPISGHRSVSWYQQTPGQGLQFLFEYFSETQRNKGNFPGRFSGRQFSNSRSEMNVSTLELGDSALYLCASSSGQGSQETQYFGPGTRLLVL.

The CDR3: CSARYQSSYEQYF. CDR3 DNA: TGCAGTGCTAGATATCAAAGCTCCTACGAGCAGTACTTC. The chain joins TRBV20-1 to TRBJ2-7, with D hard to call. Germline loops: CDR1 DFQATT, CDR2 SNEGSKA (reference sequence). This CDR3 has 13 amino acids. Trimming left V 2 bases short and J 0 bases short, with 8 bases between.

This clonotype was recorded at least ten times. The V and J genes are TRBV20-1 and TRBJ1-2; D remains ambiguous. The CDR3 covers 13 residues. Trimming stripped 0 bases from V and 2 bases from J, with 7 bases between. Germline CDR1 is DFQATT and CDR2 is SNEGSKA (reference sequence). CDR3 bases: TGCAGTGCTAGAGAATGGGGAAACTATGGCTACACCTTC. Protein: CSAREWGNYGYTF.

This clonotype was observed at least ten times. This chain joins TRBV4-2 and TRBJ2-5, with no clear D. Germline loops: CDR1 LGHNA, CDR2 YNFKEQ. The ends were cut back, 0 bases at V and 7 bases at J, with 21 bases in the middle. There are 17 residues in the CDR3. The CDR3 nucleotides read TGTGCCAGCAGCCAAGAACTATCCCTAAACAGCCCGGGGACCCAGTACTTC. It translates to CASSQELSLNSPGTQYF.

This clonotype was counted at least ten times. The chain is built from TRBV27 and TRBJ2-7; D gene ambiguous. Germline V CDR1 and CDR2: MNHEY, SMNVEV (reference sequence). Trimming shortened V by 5 bases and J by 2 bases, and 10 bases separated the two germline ends. The CDR3 totals 13 residues. As DNA, the CDR3 is TGTGCCAGCAGTCAACCCCCCGCCTACGAGCAGTACTTC. The encoded protein is CASSQPPAYEQYF.

As for this clonotype: A much more abundant neighbour one base away suggests this may be a read error. The chain uses TRBV4-2 and TRBJ2-3, with D possibly TRBD2 on 6 matching bases. The CDR3 is 16 amino acids. Trimming pared 4 bases from V and 1 base from J, leaving 15 bases between. Germline V gene lookup returns CDR1 LGHNA and CDR2 YNFKEQ. The CDR3 nucleotides are TGTGCCAGCAGCCCTAGCGAGAGGGTTGGCACAGATACGCAGTATTTT. Encoded protein: CASSPSERVGTDTQYF.

The chain's CDR3 is CASSLNGPDTEAFF. CDR3 DNA sequence: TGTGCCAGCAGTTTAAACGGGCCGGACACTGAAGCTTTCTTT. The chain carries TRBV12-3 or TRBV12-4 and TRBJ1-1; D is undetermined. Trimming took off 2 bases at V and 3 bases at J, with 10 bases between the two ends. This CDR3 contains 14 residues.

The V and J genes are TRBV12-3 or TRBV12-4 and TRBJ2-7, with D perhaps being TRBD1 or TRBD2 (5 bases each). V lost 1 base, J lost 1 base, and 11 bases lay in between. This CDR3 has 15 residues. CDR3 residues: CASSLGGGGSYEQYF. The CDR3 DNA sequence: TGTGCCAGCAGTTTAGGTGGGGGTGGTTCCTACGAGCAGTACTTC.

This chain joins TRBV5-1 and TRBJ2-2; perhaps TRBD1 as D (6 bases). Trimming pared 5 bases from V and 4 bases from J, leaving 15 bases between. The CDR3 is 15 amino acids. Germline V gene data show CDR1 as SGHRS and CDR2 as YFSETQ. The CDR3 DNA reads TGCGCCAGCAGGCCGGACAGCACCCTCACCGGGGAGCTGTTTTTT. This codes for CASRPDSTLTGELFF.

This clonotype was detected a few times. The V call is TRBV12-3 or TRBV12-4, the J call TRBJ1-5, with a weak D call TRBD1 (6 bases). The CDR3 runs to 15 residues. V shed 8 bases and J shed 5 bases, with 19 bases lying between them. This CDR3 reads CASGSGQLGHQPQHF. CDR3 nucleotides: TGTGCCAGCGGGTCTGGACAGCTGGGGCATCAGCCCCAGCATTTT.

Comments on this clonotype: A read error is possible here, since a much larger clone lies one base away. The rearrangement links TRBV7-9 to TRBJ2-5; 7 positions match TRBD1. Germline V CDR1 and CDR2: SEHNR, FQNEAQ (reference sequence). This CDR3 has 13 amino acids. Unmatched junction bases numbered 12, after V lost 6 bases and J lost 11 bases. The CDR3 DNA reads as TGTGCCAGCAGGGACAGGATATTTGATGAGCAGTACTTC. Its protein product is CASRDRIFDEQYF.

This clonotype has a count of ten or more. The V and J genes are TRBV29-1 and TRBJ2-5; 7 positions agree with TRBD1. V lost 3 bases and J lost 0; bases outside the gene matches: 10. The CDR3 contains 16 residues. Germline assignment: CDR1 SQVTM and CDR2 ANQGSEA. CDR3 DNA: TGCAGCGTTGACCGGACAGGTATTACCAACCAAGAGACCCAGTACTTC. As protein: CSVDRTGITNQETQYF.

CDR3 nucleotide sequence: TGTGCCAGCAGCGTAACCCGGACTAGCCTCACAGATACGCAGTATTTT. It specifies CASSVTRTSLTDTQYF. This sequence joins TRBV5-5 and TRBJ2-3; 8 nucleotides agree with TRBD2. J lost 2 bases, V lost 4 bases, and 9 bases had no gene match. CDR1 is SGHKS, CDR2 YYEKEE, per germline (reference sequence). The CDR3 spans 16 residues.

This clonotype was counted many times. V gene TRBV10-3 combines with J gene TRBJ1-5; no reliable D call. The CDR3 totals 13 residues. Germline V gene data show CDR1 as ENHRY and CDR2 as SYGVKD. V lost 0 bases to trimming and J lost 4 bases, with 4 bases between them. CDR3 nucleotide sequence: TGTGCCATCAGTGAGTCGATTAATCAGCCCCAGCATTTT. Protein sequence: CAISESINQPQHF.